The 19 T cell receptor beta chains below all came from one sample that was sequenced in a study of regulatory T cells in long-lasting Graves disease (dated by TCRdb to 2020 to 2022). Libraries were prepared through multiplex PCR. The sample was run on an Illumina HiSeq 4000. TCR beta libraries were built with iRepertoire HTBI primers and Arm-PCR amplification of CDR3 regions. TCRdb reworked the public reads: Q25 trimming with fastp, MiXCR clone assembly, productive beta chains retained. All rows with the same CDR3 protein become a single entry with the most common DNA and genes. This sample lists some 500,000 distinct CDR3 sequences; less than 15% were detected once. The ten largest clones take up 8.5% to 10% of the sample. The sample's time point label is to be understood as: newly diagnosed GD, antithyroid drugs for less than 3 months. RNA was extracted from PBMCs in TRIzol for both TCR sequencing and RNA sequencing.

This same sample was also part of a study on T cells in Graves' hyperthyroidism and ophthalmopathy.

This sample comprised peripheral blood mononuclear cells (PBMCs), obtained at new diagnosis, from a patient treated with antithyroid drugs. The receptor set was obtained from a man aged 30-40 years with Graves disease. Donor details come from another sample of the same person, matched by shared clones.

This clonotype was detected ten times or more. The chain has TRBV7-2 and TRBJ1-1, with a possible D match to TRBD1 (6 bases). Looked up from germline, CDR1 is SGHTA and CDR2 is FQGNSA. The CDR3 has 18 amino acids. Trimming took 6 bases from V and 0 from J, leaving 23 bases between them. The CDR3 sequence: CASSHYISRGGLNTEAFF. The CDR3 DNA sequence: TGTGCCAGCAGTCATTATATATCCCGGGGGGGGCTGAACACTGAAGCTTTCTTT.

This clonotype has at least ten counts. The CDR3 bases are TGTGCCAGCAGCTCCGGCCGGGGGGACCAAGAGACCCAGTACTTC. It specifies CASSSGRGDQETQYF. The chain carries TRBV7-9 and TRBJ2-5; TRBD2 matches 7 bases. CDR1 is SEHNR and CDR2 is FQNEAQ in the germline V gene (reference sequence). V lost 4 bases to trimming and J lost 0 bases; unmatched junction nucleotides: 5. The CDR3 is made up of 15 amino acids.

This clonotype has ten or more counts. The V call is TRBV2, the J call TRBJ1-2; D is perhaps TRBD1 (5 bases). The CDR3 runs to 11 residues. In germline, CDR1 is SNHLY, CDR2 FYNNEI. V lost 8 bases and J lost 4, with 8 bases in between. The CDR3 region is CASSQVYGYTF. CDR3 bases: TGTGCCAGCTCACAGGTCTATGGCTACACCTTC.

This clonotype was seen a few times. A far larger clone is just one base off, so this is likely a read error. V usage is TRBV9 and J usage is TRBJ2-7, with 7 bases lining up with TRBD1. This CDR3 comprises 13 residues. Germline V CDR1 and CDR2: SGDLS, YYNGEE. The CDR3 nucleotides read TGTGCCAGCACCGTACAGGGGCGCTACGATCAGTACTTC. It translates to CASTVQGRYDQYF.

Ten or more counts support this clonotype. The chain is built from TRBV6-5 and TRBJ1-1, with D hard to call. Trimming removed 2 bases at V and 6 bases at J, with 10 bases between. CDR3 size: 13 residues. The germline gives CDR1 MNHEY, CDR2 SVGAGI. The CDR3 protein is CASSYLGLAEAFF. The CDR3 nucleotides are TGTGCCAGCAGTTACCTAGGGTTGGCTGAAGCTTTCTTT.

This clonotype was picked up many times. This chain joins TRBV24-1 and TRBJ2-3; D is tentatively TRBD1 or TRBD2 (7 bases each). The length of the CDR3 is 17 residues. The germline CDR1 and CDR2 sequences are KGHDR and SFDVKD. Trimming left V 6 bases short and J 4 bases short, with 22 bases between. The CDR3 spells CATSRGRVTGSSDTQYF. The CDR3 nucleotides read TGTGCCACCAGTCGTGGGAGGGTGACAGGGTCTTCAGATACGCAGTATTTT.

This clonotype was seen ten or more times. The chain recombines TRBV2 with TRBJ1-4; D not certain. The length of the CDR3 is 11 residues. V gave up 6 bases and J gave up 5 bases, with 4 bases separating them. Germline-derived CDR1 and CDR2 are SNHLY and FYNNEI. The CDR3 loop is CASRQNEKLFF. The CDR3 nucleotides are TGTGCCAGCAGACAAAATGAAAAACTGTTTTTT.

In this sample, this clonotype turned up a few times. This chain connects TRBV15 to TRBJ2-5; 10 positions match TRBD2. The CDR3 contains 15 residues. V was clipped by 2 bases and J by 3 bases; unmatched bases: 3. The germline V gene has CDR1 LNHNV and CDR2 YYDKDF (reference sequence). This chain's CDR3 is CATSRSLAGEETQYF. DNA of the CDR3: TGTGCCACCAGCAGAAGCCTAGCGGGAGAAGAGACCCAGTACTTC.

The sample holds a few counts of this clonotype. The chain joins TRBV19 to TRBJ2-1; D may correspond to TRBD1 or TRBD2 (5 bases each). Trimming took off 4 bases at V and 0 bases at J, with 10 bases between the two ends. CDR1 is LNHDA and CDR2 is SQIVND in the germline V gene (reference sequence). The CDR3 is 15 residues long. CDR3: CASSNPGRSYNEQFF. CDR3 in DNA: TGTGCCAGTAGTAATCCGGGGCGCTCCTACAATGAGCAGTTCTTC.

This clonotype was counted a few times. The chain is built from TRBV11-2 and TRBJ2-1; D is ambiguous. Looked up from germline, CDR1 is SGHAT and CDR2 is FQNNGV. V dropped 0 bases and J dropped 7 bases, with 16 bases sitting between them. The CDR3 consists of 16 residues. Written as DNA, the CDR3 is TGTGCCAGCAGCTTAGAGATCGTGACTGCCGAGAATGAGCAGTTCTTC. It specifies CASSLEIVTAENEQFF.

The rearrangement links TRBV30 to TRBJ2-1; 7 bases are a match to TRBD1. The CDR3 sequence is 15 residues long. The germline CDR1 and CDR2 sequences are GTSNPN and SVGIG (reference sequence). The V segment lost 2 bases and the J segment 4 bases; nucleotides outside the gene matches: 8. CDR3 sequence: CAWSKGQSLYNEQFF. The CDR3 bases are TGTGCCTGGAGTAAGGGACAGTCGCTATACAATGAGCAGTTCTTC.

This clonotype was seen only a few times. The rearrangement uses TRBV14 and TRBJ2-3; 12 bases are shared with TRBD2. Germline V gene sequence: CDR1 SGHDN, CDR2 FVKESK. With V trimmed by 1 base and J by 10 bases, 3 bases remained unmatched. CDR3 size: 14 residues. The CDR3 loop is CASSQASGRGPQYF. The DNA for the CDR3 is TGTGCCAGCAGCCAAGCTAGCGGGAGGGGGCCGCAGTATTTT.

The rearrangement joins TRBV28 to TRBJ1-1; D is possibly TRBD1 (5 bases). Trimming left V 3 bases short and J 4 bases short, with 9 bases between. From germline, CDR1 is MDHEN and CDR2 SYDVKM. The CDR3 runs to 13 residues. CDR3 in DNA: TGTGCCAGCAGTTTCAGGGAACGCACTGAAGCTTTCTTT. Its protein is CASSFRERTEAFF.

At least ten counts were recorded for this clonotype. The chain employs TRBV6-1 and TRBJ2-7; 8 bases are a match to TRBD1. Unmatched junction bases numbered 9, after V lost 10 bases and J lost 4 bases. The germline gives CDR1 MNHNS, CDR2 SASEGT. CDR3 size: 13 residues. CDR3 nucleotides: TGTGCCACCACCGACAGGGGAACTTACGAGCAGTACTTC. Its translation is CATTDRGTYEQYF.

V usage is TRBV28 and J usage is TRBJ2-3; TRBD2 matches at 9 bases. CDR3 length equals 15 residues. CDR1 and CDR2 (germline): MDHEN, SYDVKM. J lost 2 bases, V lost 6 bases, and 6 bases had no gene match. The CDR3 spells CASSGREGHTDTQYF. CDR3 coding DNA: TGTGCCAGCAGCGGGCGGGAGGGTCACACAGATACGCAGTATTTT. The full variable domain, rest sourced from reference TRBV28 and TRBJ2-3, is DVKVTQSSRYLVKRTGEKVFLECVQDMDHENMFWYRQDPGLGLRLIYFSYDVKMKEKGDIPEGYSVSREKKERFSLILESASTNQTSMYLCASSGREGHTDTQYFGPGTRLTVL.

The table lists this clonotype with many counts. The chain combines TRBV6-5 with TRBJ2-7, with 10 bases lining up with TRBD1. Germline values: CDR1 MNHEY, CDR2 SVGAGI. V shed 0 bases and J 4 bases; nucleotides not matched to a gene: 9. The CDR3 sequence is 17 residues long. The CDR3, as DNA: TGTGCCAGCAGTTACTCTACCACCGGGACAGGGGCGTACGAGCAGTACTTC. Its protein is CASSYSTTGTGAYEQYF.

This clonotype was seen more than once but under ten times. The chain carries TRBV7-9 and TRBJ1-5, with a possible D match to TRBD1 (5 bases). The CDR3 is 14 residues long. The V end lost 1 base, the J end lost 5 bases, and 9 bases lay between the germline ends. Germline V gene sequence: CDR1 SEHNR, CDR2 FQNEAQ (reference sequence). The CDR3 reads CASSLGRDHQPQHF. For the CDR3, the DNA is TGTGCCAGCAGCTTAGGCAGGGACCATCAGCCCCAGCATTTT.

The chain employs TRBV6-1 and TRBJ1-6; 8 bases map to TRBD1. The CDR3 totals 14 residues. Germline CDR1 reads MNHNS; CDR2 reads SASEGT. V shed 6 bases and J 7 bases; nucleotides not matched to a gene: 5. The CDR3 is CASSKDRVNSPLHF. The CDR3 bases are TGTGCCAGCAGCAAGGACAGGGTGAATTCACCCCTCCACTTT.

This clonotype was seen at least ten times. The rearrangement links TRBV2 to TRBJ1-1; TRBD1 might be the D (5 bases). Looked up from germline, CDR1 is SNHLY and CDR2 is FYNNEI. V was trimmed by 4 bases and J by 0 bases, leaving 9 bases between them. This CDR3 comprises 14 residues. The CDR3 region is CASSGQSMNTEAFF. The CDR3 region has the DNA TGTGCCAGCAGTGGACAGTCCATGAACACTGAAGCTTTCTTT.